A selection of T cell receptor beta chains follows, all from one sample in a study of cytomegalovirus exposure and HLA in healthy donors. Clones were read by immunoSEQ multiplex PCR, and TCRdb kept only the in-frame ones, dropping some. The table records 180,000 or so clones, more than 65% of them present only once. Sequenced: PBMCs. The receptors come from a male donor in good health and CMV-seronegative. The CDR3 runs from the conserved cysteine through the conserved F or W. A D gene is named only where the DNA matches it firmly. Only some rows state a clone size, as once, few, many or a class for expanded clones.

J	size	D	V	DNA	CDR3
TRBJ2-7	NA	NA	TRBV5-1	TGCGCCAGCAGCTCATCCCCGGACACCTACGAGCAGTACTTC	CASSSSPDTYEQYF
TRBJ2-5	few	TRBD1	TRBV5-1	TGCGCCAGCAGCTCCGGGGGGACAGGGACCCAAGAGACCCAGTACTTC	CASSSGGTGTQETQYF
TRBJ2-3	NA	TRBD2	TRBV9	TGTGCCAGCAGCTACACCCCTAGCGGCAGCACAGATACGCAGTATTTT	CASSYTPSGSTDTQYF
TRBJ2-7	NA	NA	TRBV6-5	TGTGCCAGCAGTCCGACTAGAAACTACGAGCAGTACTTC	CASSPTRNYEQYF
TRBJ2-1	NA	TRBD2	TRBV10-1	TGCGCCAGCACCGACCCGGGACTAGCGGGAGCCTACAATGAGCAGTTCTTC	CASTDPGLAGAYNEQFF
TRBJ2-5	NA	TRBD2	TRBV6-5	TGTGCCAGCAGCCGGGCTAGCGGCCAAGAGACCCAGTACTTC	CASSRASGQETQYF
TRBJ1-4	NA	TRBD1	TRBV29-1	TGCAGCGTTGCCCACAGGGGAGTGGATGAAAAACTGTTTTTT	CSVAHRGVDEKLFF
TRBJ2-3	NA	NA	TRBV7-9	TGTGCCAGCAGCTCGGAAGGGGGTTGGGGTACGCAGTATTTT	CASSSEGGWGTQYF
TRBJ2-3	NA	TRBD1	TRBV6-5	TGTGCCAGCAGTTACGGACAGGGACCTAGCACAGATACGCAGTATTTT	CASSYGQGPSTDTQYF
TRBJ2-2	NA	TRBD1	TRBV4-1	TGCGCCAGCAGCCAAGGCCTGGGACAGGGGGTCGGGGAGCTGTTTTTT	CASSQGLGQGVGELFF
TRBJ2-3	NA	TRBD2	TRBV28	TGTGCCGGCACCCCGGGACTAGGGGGGCCCACAGATACGCAGTATTTT	CAGTPGLGGPTDTQYF
TRBJ1-5	NA	TRBD1	TRBV10-2	TGCGCCAGCAGTGACAGGACAGGGCGGCAGCCCCAGCATTTT	CASSDRTGRQPQHF
TRBJ1-3	few	NA	TRBV4-2	TGTGCCAGCAGGGACGATGGGGGGTCTGGAAACACCATATATTTT	CASRDDGGSGNTIYF
TRBJ2-7	NA	NA	TRBV19	TGTGCCAGTAGTATCCACAGGGAAGCCGAGCAGTACTTC	CASSIHREAEQYF
TRBJ2-2	NA	TRBD2	TRBV4-2	TGTGCAGCGGGGAGAAACACCGGGGAGCTGTTTTTT	CAAGRNTGELFF
TRBJ2-3	once	NA	TRBV29-1	TGCAGCGTTAGTGGGGGGTCAGATACGCAGTATTTT	CSVSGGSDTQYF
TRBJ2-7	NA	TRBD1	TRBV19	TGTGCCAGTAGACCACCGGGACAGGGGTACGAGCAGTACTTC	CASRPPGQGYEQYF
TRBJ1-2	NA	TRBD1	TRBV2	TGTGCCAGCGGCAAGGGACAGTCCTATGGCTACACCTTC	CASGKGQSYGYTF
TRBJ2-6	NA	NA	TRBV9	TGTGCCAGCAAACAGGGCGGGTCTGGGGCCAACGTCCTGACTTTC	CASKQGGSGANVLTF
TRBJ2-2	NA	TRBD2	TRBV6-5	TGTGCCAGCAGTCCGACTAGCGGGAGGGACGGGGAGCTGTTTTTT	CASSPTSGRDGELFF
TRBJ1-1	NA	TRBD1	TRBV28	TGTGCCAGCAGTCCAAGCAAAGCGAAGGAGACAGGGTCCCCTGAAGCTTTCTTT	CASSPSKAKETGSPEAFF
TRBJ1-5	few	NA	TRBV7-9	TGTGCCAGCGGCAACAATCAGCCCCAGCATTTT	CASGNNQPQHF
TRBJ2-1	NA	TRBD2	TRBV28	TGTGCCAGCAGGGGGACTAGCGGCTACAATGAGCAGTTCTTC	CASRGTSGYNEQFF
TRBJ2-7	NA	TRBD1	TRBV11-3	TGTGCCAGCAGTCCCACCCCTGGACAGGCCTACGAGCAGTACTTC	CASSPTPGQAYEQYF
TRBJ1-5	NA	NA	TRBV7-3	TGTGCCAGCAGCTTACAGGGGAATCAGCCCCAGCATTTT	CASSLQGNQPQHF
TRBJ2-7	NA	NA	TRBV19	TGTGCCAGTACCACAGGACAGTCTGGCCCCTACGAGCAGTACTTC	CASTTGQSGPYEQYF
TRBJ1-1	NA	NA	TRBV28	TGTGCCAGCAGTAACAGGAACACTGAAGCTTTCTTT	CASSNRNTEAFF
TRBJ1-4	NA	NA	TRBV9	TGTGCCAGCAGCGTAGGAGTTGGGGACACCTTGTCTGAAAAACTGTTTTTT	CASSVGVGDTLSEKLFF
TRBJ1-6	NA	NA	TRBV19	TGTGCCAGTAGCCCCGCGGTCGGCGGCTATAATTCACCCCTCCACTTT	CASSPAVGGYNSPLHF
TRBJ2-7	NA	TRBD1	TRBV9	TGTGCCAGCAGCGTAGATGGACAGGGTTTCCTTCACGAGCAGTACTTC	CASSVDGQGFLHEQYF
TRBJ1-1	once	TRBD1	TRBV6-5	TGTGCCAGCATCCAATCAGGGACAGGGCCCACTGAAGCTTTCTTT	CASIQSGTGPTEAFF
TRBJ2-7	NA	NA	TRBV5-1	TGCGCCAGCAGCTTGGAAGCGCTCGCCTCCGAGCAGTACTTC	CASSLEALASEQYF
TRBJ2-7	once	TRBD1	TRBV27	TGTGCCAGCAGTTTTCTGACAGGGTCCGAACAGTACTTC	CASSFLTGSEQYF
TRBJ2-7	NA	NA	TRBV27	TGTGCCAGCAGGCGGGCCTCAACCTTCCACGAGCAGTACTTC	CASRRASTFHEQYF
TRBJ1-2	NA	NA	TRBV27	TGTGCCAGCAGTTTCTCCCAGGGGAACTATGGCCACACCTTC	CASSFSQGNYGHTF
TRBJ2-3	NA	TRBD1	TRBV6-1	TGTGCCAGCAGTGAAATCCAGTCCTTGACGTGGACAGGGGCAAATACGCAGTATTTT	CASSEIQSLTWTGANTQYF
TRBJ2-2	NA	NA	TRBV7-9	TGTGCCAGCAGCTTAAGAGGACATAACACCGGGGAGCTGTTTTTT	CASSLRGHNTGELFF
TRBJ2-5	NA	NA	TRBV13	TGTGCCAGCAGCTTGTACGGGGTCCTACAAGAGACCCAGTACTTC	CASSLYGVLQETQYF
TRBJ2-1	NA	TRBD1	TRBV28	TGTGCCAGCAGTAAAATAGACAGGGATGACAATGAGCAGTTCTTC	CASSKIDRDDNEQFF
TRBJ1-1	NA	TRBD1	TRBV14	TGTGCCAGCAGCCCCTGGACAGGGCTTGAAGCTTTCTTT	CASSPWTGLEAFF
TRBJ2-7	NA	NA	TRBV10-3	TGTGCCATCAACGACAGGCCGTACGAGCAGTACTTC	CAINDRPYEQYF
TRBJ2-5	NA	NA	TRBV28	TGTGCCAGCAGACAGGGTGGACAAGAGACCCAGTACTTC	CASRQGGQETQYF
TRBJ1-5	NA	NA	TRBV28	TGTGCCAGCAGTAATCCTCAGGGATCAAGCAATCAGCCCCAGCATTTT	CASSNPQGSSNQPQHF
TRBJ1-6	NA	NA	TRBV2	TGTGCCAGCAGTGAAGCGCTTCTCGGCAGGGGACATTCGCCCCTCCACTTT	CASSEALLGRGHSPLHF
TRBJ1-1	NA	TRBD1	TRBV5-1	TGCGCCAGCTCACAGGGGGCGACGATGAACACTGAAGCTTTCTTT	CASSQGATMNTEAFF
TRBJ1-1	few	NA	TRBV5-1	TGCGCCAGCAGCCATCAGGGCGGTGGCACTGAAGCTTTCTTT	CASSHQGGGTEAFF
TRBJ1-1	NA	NA	TRBV29-1	TGCAGCGTGGGGGGAGGACTGGACACTGAAGCTTTCTTT	CSVGGGLDTEAFF
TRBJ2-3	NA	TRBD2	TRBV19	TGTGCCAGTAAATGGAGCGGGGGGGCGACAGATACGCAGTATTTT	CASKWSGGATDTQYF
TRBJ2-3	NA	TRBD1	TRBV11-2	TGTGCCAGCAGCTCCCTGGGGACAGGGATAGATACGCAGTATTTT	CASSSLGTGIDTQYF
TRBJ1-2	NA	NA	TRBV11-2	TGTGCCAGCGCCATCCGGTTAGACTATGGCTACACCTTC	CASAIRLDYGYTF
TRBJ2-4	NA	NA	TRBV6-1	TGTGCCAGCAGTGTCAGAGGGGGTTTGCCCAAAAACATTCAGTACTTC	CASSVRGGLPKNIQYF
TRBJ1-6	NA	TRBD1	TRBV6-6	TGTGCCAGCAGAGGGACAGGGGGAATAGGTAATTCACCCCTCCACTTT	CASRGTGGIGNSPLHF
TRBJ2-7	NA	NA	TRBV7-9	TGTGCCAGCATCCCGACAGGAACCTACGAGCAGTACTTC	CASIPTGTYEQYF
TRBJ1-2	once	NA	TRBV11-1	TGTGCCAGCAGCCACAGGAGTATTGACTATGGCTACACCTTC	CASSHRSIDYGYTF
TRBJ1-6	NA	TRBD1	TRBV5-1	TGCGCCAGCAGCTTTACGACGGACAGGGTGGCCCTCCACTTT	CASSFTTDRVALHF
TRBJ2-5	few	NA	TRBV2	TGTGCCAGCAGTCCTACAGGGACCCAAGAGACCCAGTACTTC	CASSPTGTQETQYF
TRBJ1-2	NA	NA	TRBV15	TGTGCCACCAGCAGAGATTATGCGAATGGCTACACCTTC	CATSRDYANGYTF
TRBJ1-1	NA	NA	TRBV6-5	TGTGCCAGCAGTCGTAGTCTCCAGAACACTGAAGCTTTCTTT	CASSRSLQNTEAFF
TRBJ2-5	NA	NA	TRBV6-5	TGTGCCAGCAGTTACTCCCACAACGGAGTTCAAGAGACCCAGTACTTC	CASSYSHNGVQETQYF
TRBJ2-7	NA	NA	TRBV30	TGTGCCTGGAGTGTTTCTCTACCCTACGAGCAGTACTTC	CAWSVSLPYEQYF